This record looks at one TCR beta chain sequence and its context. No antigen is known for it. There are no base qualities to consult, and no much larger clone falls within one base. The entire amount of isolated RNA was reverse transcribed using the High Capacity cDNA Reverse Transcription Kit, so the sequenced TCRB transcripts were expressed ones. Deep immunoSEQ sequencing was performed on naive, central memory and regulatory T cell samples, with an average of roughly 4 million total reads per sample. Sorted cells were lysed in RLT buffer and RNA was extracted with DNase-treated RNeasy Micro or Mini kits, depending on cell number. Each cell subset was processed on its own to prevent cross-contamination, while patient and healthy donor samples were processed together. TCRB sequences were amplified from cDNA with the immunoSEQ multiplex PCR, producing 87-bp fragments spanning the CDR3 region. Sequencing of the amplicons was performed on the Illumina HiSeq platform. In the source study's methods: Synthetic template baselines were used to correct PCR bias computationally, reads within Hamming distance 2 were collapsed together, and singletons that could not be merged were discarded. Reads were aligned to IMGT to assign V, D and J genes, CDR3 length, and insertions or deletions at six rearrangement sites. Within each subset, clonotype counts were normalized to sorted cell number, after which true diversity and Gini coefficients were computed with the tcR R package. The overlap coefficient, calculated on TCRB nucleotide sequences, was used to quantify repertoire sharing. This is the immuneACCESS table as TCRdb keeps it, with only in-frame sequences that have V and J called. A part of the clones is gone; compared with another copy, unresolved V genes explain less than half, and the rest is unexplained. That table is the source of V, J and clone size, and D and trimming were worked out from the DNA. Within this sample are around 320,000 clones, with 11% to 15% of them counted one time only. Under 8.5% of the sample belongs to the ten largest clones.

For CDR1 and CDR2, the germline V gene lists SNHLY and FYNNEI. V is cut back by 10 bases and J by 7 bases, with 16 bases in the junction unmatched. The CDR3 measures 17 amino acids from cysteine to phenylalanine. Only CDR3 DNA remains: 51 bases, in frame from the first base. Each donor gave one peripheral blood draw, around 0.12 L on average, collected into heparinised tubes. Naive, central memory, regulatory and stem cell-like memory CD4+ T cells were sorted on a BD FACSAria II using a panel including CD45RO, CCR7, CD25, CD127, CD95 and CD27. Purity was above 95% for every sorted population. PBMCs were separated immediately by Lymphoprep density gradient centrifugation and were stained directly, without being cultured. So that batch effects would be minimized, each experiment stained and sorted samples in pairs, pairing one healthy donor with one patient. The sample belongs to a study of beta chain features in type 1 diabetes (dated by TCRdb to 2017 to 2018). Looking at the study overall: Mean age, gender distribution, total cell number and subset yield did not differ between patients and healthy donors. Naive and central memory subsets were obtained from all 30 or so donors, but regulatory and stem cell-like memory subsets were isolated from only 8 patients and roughly 8 healthy donors. In the study, recently diagnosed type 1 diabetes patients and matched healthy donors were compared on the TCRB repertoires of their sorted circulating CD4+ T cell subsets. Across all samples, about 110 million sorted cells were examined, and cell number per subset correlated strongly with RNA yield. Summary of the overall study and its limitations: Naive, central memory and regulatory TCRB repertoires appeared more similar among patients than among healthy donors. PCR might favor shorter templates, but patient and control samples were amplified and corrected together, so any skew would affect both groups equally. Type 1 diabetes patients showed a moderate but significant shortening of TCRB CDR3 length in all four CD4+ subsets. Because cDNA was sequenced instead of genomic DNA, highly expressing activated cells could be over-represented, though the groups showed no difference in activation or CD3 levels. At VDJ recombination sites, type 1 diabetes patients had fewer insertions and more deleted nucleotides, which implies abnormalities in thymic rearrangement. HLA sub-analyses involved small numbers of individuals, so any influence of HLA type on TCRB rearrangement remained unresolved.

The rearranged segments are TRBV2 and TRBJ2-3; 14 bases in the middle match TRBD2. The sample comprised central memory CD4+ T cells from blood. The source of this sequence is a man in his thirties or forties in good health. The CDR3 region reads CAIPTSGRVSSAHTQYF. The DNA sequence is as follows: TGTGCCATACCGACTAGCGGGAGGGTAAGCTCGGCCCATACGCAGTATTTT.